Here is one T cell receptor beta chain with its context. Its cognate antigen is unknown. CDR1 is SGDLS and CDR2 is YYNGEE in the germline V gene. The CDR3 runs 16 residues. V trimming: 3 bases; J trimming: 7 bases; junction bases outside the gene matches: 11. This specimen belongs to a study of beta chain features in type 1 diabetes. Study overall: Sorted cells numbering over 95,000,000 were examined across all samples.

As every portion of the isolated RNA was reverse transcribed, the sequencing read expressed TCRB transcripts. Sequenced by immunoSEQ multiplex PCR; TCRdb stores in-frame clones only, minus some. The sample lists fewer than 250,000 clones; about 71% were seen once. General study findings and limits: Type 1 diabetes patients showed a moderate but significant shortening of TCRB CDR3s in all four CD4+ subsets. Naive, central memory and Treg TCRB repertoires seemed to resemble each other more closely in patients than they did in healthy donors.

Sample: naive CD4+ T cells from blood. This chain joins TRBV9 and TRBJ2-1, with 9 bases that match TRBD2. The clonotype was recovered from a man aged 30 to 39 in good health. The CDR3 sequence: CASSALSGRWINEQFF. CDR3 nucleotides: TGTGCCAGCAGCGCATTAAGCGGGAGGTGGATAAATGAGCAGTTCTTC.